These 14 T cell receptor beta chains share one sample of origin, sequenced in a study of vaccination and CD4 T cells after COVID-19. Indicated treatment: approximately nine-day PBMC culture with coronavirus spike peptide pools or control peptides (ViraFEST assay). Before the COVID-19 pandemic (2011-2018), CD4+ T cells were obtained from the unexposed donor. The Oncomine TCR Beta short-read assay sequenced DNA from cultured CD4+ T cells. Genomic DNA was taken out of cultured CD4+ T cells by extraction. TCRdb redid the calling of the PCR reads with MiXCR, one entry per CDR3 protein. Found here are roughly 7,800 distinct CDR3 sequences, more than 25% of them singletons; the top ten hold 13%. The antigens of these receptors remain unknown. Input material: CD4+ T cells from blood, cultured in vitro. The receptors come from a human donor in good health.

The chain is built from TRBV5-1 and TRBJ2-7, with D uncertain. V was shortened by 7 bases and J by 0 bases, with 14 bases between the two germline ends. The CDR3 runs 14 residues. Germline CDR1 reads SGHRS; CDR2 reads YFSETQ. The CDR3 DNA is TGCGCCAGCGCCATCTTCCCTCCCTCCTACGAGCAGTACTTC. Protein: CASAIFPPSYEQYF.

V is TRBV11-1 and J is TRBJ2-6; D may correspond to TRBD1 or TRBD2 (6 bases each). The CDR3 is 18 amino acids. V was trimmed by 5 bases and J by 0 bases, leaving 17 bases between them. Germline V gene lookup returns CDR1 SGHAT and CDR2 FQDESV (reference sequence). The CDR3 loop is CASSRWGATSSGANVLTF. The CDR3 DNA follows: TGTGCCAGCAGCCGATGGGGGGCAACCAGCTCTGGGGCCAACGTCCTGACTTTC.

This clonotype has only a few counts. This chain uses TRBV21-1 with TRBJ2-7; TRBD2 is the table's D call and was not checked against the DNA. TRBV21-1 is designated a pseudogene. There are 16 residues in the CDR3. CDR3 residues: CASSPEDAAGKYEQYF. For the CDR3, the DNA is TGTGCCAGCAGTCCCGAAGACGCAGCGGGAAAGTACGAGCAGTACTTC.

The rearrangement joins TRBV19 to TRBJ1-2; tentatively, D is TRBD1 (5 bases). The ends were cut back, 1 base at V and 10 bases at J, with 13 bases in the middle. Per germline, CDR1 LNHDA and CDR2 SQIVND (reference sequence). The CDR3 extends over 13 amino acids. The CDR3 DNA reads as TGTGCCAGTAGTATAGGAGGGGTGAGGTCCTACACCTTC. Translated, it gives CASSIGGVRSYTF.

The rearrangement uses TRBV6-1 and TRBJ1-2, with unresolved D. The CDR3 sequence is 12 residues long. Germline loops: CDR1 MNHNS, CDR2 SASEGT. V lost 8 bases, J lost 7 bases, and 14 bases lay in between. The CDR3 DNA follows: TGTGCCAGCTCCCCCGGGGATCGTGGCTACACCTTC. It specifies CASSPGDRGYTF.

The V gene is TRBV29-1, the J gene TRBJ2-7; possibly TRBD2 for D (5 bases). The CDR3 spans 12 residues. Trimming pared 7 bases from V and 0 bases from J, leaving 10 bases between. Germline loops: CDR1 SQVTM, CDR2 ANQGSEA. The CDR3 nucleotides are TGCAGCGGGGGAGAGAGCTCCTACGAGCAGTACTTC. Translation: CSGGESSYEQYF.

The chain employs TRBV6-5 and TRBJ1-1; weak D call: TRBD1 (5 bases). There are 17 residues in the CDR3. CDR1 MNHEY and CDR2 SVGAGI come from the germline V gene. V lost 0 bases and J 0 bases, leaving 14 bases between the germline ends. CDR3 nucleotides: TGTGCCAGCAGTTACTCGCGGGGACGGGGCATGAACACTGAAGCTTTCTTT. Amino acid sequence: CASSYSRGRGMNTEAFF.

This clonotype was counted a few times. This chain links TRBV7-3 with TRBJ2-7; 8 bases align to TRBD1. With 3 bases clipped from V and 4 bases from J, the junction kept 5 bases outside the gene matches. The length of the CDR3 is 14 residues. CDR1 and CDR2 (germline): SGHTA, FQGTGA. The CDR3 DNA is TGTGCCAGCAGCTTTGACAGGGGTGGGTACGAGCAGTACTTC. Residues: CASSFDRGGYEQYF.

Sample share makes this clonotype medium-sized. This sequence joins TRBV10-3 and TRBJ2-7; D is possibly TRBD1 or TRBD2 (6 bases each). CDR3 length: 13 amino acids. The germline V and J ends were trimmed by 7 bases and 0 bases, with 10 bases remaining between them. The V gene's germline CDR1 is ENHRY and CDR2 SYGVKD. CDR3 loop: CAIMGGISYEQYF. The CDR3 coding sequence is TGTGCCATCATGGGGGGCATCTCCTACGAGCAGTACTTC.

The rearrangement uses TRBV20-1 and TRBJ1-5; TRBD1 matches 10 bases. V gave up 2 bases and J gave up 5 bases; unmatched junction bases: 3. The CDR3 contains 14 residues. Looked up from germline, CDR1 is DFQATT and CDR2 is SNEGSKA (reference sequence). The CDR3: CSARPGQGYQPQHF. In nucleotides, the CDR3 is TGCAGTGCTAGACCGGGACAGGGGTATCAGCCCCAGCATTTT.

This clonotype appeared a few times. The chain joins TRBV7-9 to TRBJ1-2, with a possible D match to TRBD1 (5 bases). The CDR3 sequence is 12 residues long. Trimming pared 4 bases from V and 6 bases from J, leaving 9 bases between. In germline, CDR1 is SEHNR, CDR2 FQNEAQ (reference sequence). The CDR3 bases are TGTGCCAGCAGCTCTCAGGGCCATGGCTACACCTTC. Residues: CASSSQGHGYTF. Variable domain in full (rest from reference TRBV7-9 and TRBJ1-2): DTGVSQNPRHKITKRGQNVTFRCDPISEHNRLYWYRQTLGQGPEFLTYFQNEAQLEKSRLLSDRFSAERPKGSFSTLEIQRTEQGDSAMYLCASSSQGHGYTFGSGTRLTVV.

This chain joins TRBV5-1 and TRBJ2-1, with 11 bases matching TRBD2. The V gene end was trimmed by 2 bases and the J gene end by 10 bases; junction bases not matched to a gene: 8. Per germline, CDR1 SGHRS and CDR2 YFSETQ. The CDR3 spans 15 residues. CDR3 protein: CASSFSGRDLGEQFF. The CDR3 nucleotides are TGCGCCAGCAGCTTTAGCGGGAGGGATCTGGGGGAGCAGTTCTTC.

By proportion, this clonotype is medium-sized. The rearrangement uses TRBV28 and TRBJ1-6, with D unclear. The CDR3 has 13 amino acids. V lost 10 bases and J 5 bases, leaving 12 bases between the germline ends. Germline loops: CDR1 MDHEN, CDR2 SYDVKM. The DNA of the CDR3 is TGTGCCACCAAGGCTTTCCATAATTCACCCCTCCACTTT. It encodes CATKAFHNSPLHF.

V usage is TRBV7-9 and J usage is TRBJ2-7, with D perhaps TRBD1 (6 bases). This CDR3 has 15 residues. Deletions cut 4 bases from V and 2 bases from J, with 15 bases between. The germline V gene has CDR1 SEHNR and CDR2 FQNEAQ (reference sequence). CDR3 in DNA: TGTGCCAGCAGCTCGACCGACAGGACCCCCTACGAGCAGTACTTC. Translation gives CASSSTDRTPYEQYF.